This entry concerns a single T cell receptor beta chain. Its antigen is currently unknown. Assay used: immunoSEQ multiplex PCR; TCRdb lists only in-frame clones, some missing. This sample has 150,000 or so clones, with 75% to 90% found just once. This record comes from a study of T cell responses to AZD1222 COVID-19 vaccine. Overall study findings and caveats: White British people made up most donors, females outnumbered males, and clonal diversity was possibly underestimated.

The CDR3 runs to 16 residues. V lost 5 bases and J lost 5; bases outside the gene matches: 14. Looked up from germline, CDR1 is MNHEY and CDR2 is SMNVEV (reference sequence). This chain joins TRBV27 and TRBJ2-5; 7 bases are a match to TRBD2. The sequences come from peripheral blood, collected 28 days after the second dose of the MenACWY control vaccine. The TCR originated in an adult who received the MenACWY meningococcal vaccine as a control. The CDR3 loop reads CASSDSASAGAETQYF. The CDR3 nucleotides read TGTGCCAGCAGTGACAGCGCTAGCGCGGGAGCGGAGACCCAGTACTTC.